The clone carrying this T cell receptor (beta chain) was counted a few times. As yet, its antigen is unknown. CDR1 ENHRY and CDR2 SYGVKD come from the germline V gene. CDR3 length equals 15 residues. V shed 3 bases and J 6 bases; nucleotides not matched to a gene: 4. RNA transcripts served as the template for amplifying TCR beta CDR3 regions. TCR CDR3 regions were first amplified by RT-PCR with HTBI primers. A single record per CDR3 protein comes from TCRdb applying MiXCR to the multiplex PCR reads. The profile shows 660,000 or so distinct CDR3 sequences, less than 25% of them singletons. It was uncontrolled infection, other autoimmune disease, pregnancy or lactation that excluded patients. This sample is drawn from a study of T cells in Graves' hyperthyroidism and ophthalmopathy. General study results and limits: A 13 V-J signature model discriminated ophthalmopathy versus stable hyperthyroidism. Ophthalmopathy got predicted by the model a median about six months before its onset.

The sequence derives from a man aged 25-40 years with Graves' ophthalmopathy. The specimen was blood. The chain uses TRBV10-3 and TRBJ2-1; 11 bases align to TRBD2. This CDR3 reads CAISEVAGGSNEQFF. In nucleotides, the CDR3 is TGTGCCATCAGTGAAGTAGCGGGAGGGTCCAATGAGCAGTTCTTC.